This T cell receptor beta chain was found in a study of PD-1 blockade in mismatch repair-deficient tumors. Study-wide background: Enrolled about 2012-2016, patients had progressing, pretreated mismatch repair-deficient cancers of 12 to 13 types.

The data were produced by immunoSEQ multiplex PCR, yet TCRdb's version contains in-frame clones alone and is incomplete. The data contain around 120,000 clones, around 83% of them seen just once; the ten biggest clones take up approximately 13%. As regards this clone: One end of the junction varies from germline; a read error may be responsible.

Every patient had mismatch repair deficiency by PCR or immunohistochemistry. CDR3 length: 14 amino acids. In germline, CDR1 is SGHTA, CDR2 FQGNSA. The receptor was isolated from an adult with mismatch repair-deficient cancer. Sequencing used peripheral blood, obtained 44 weeks after starting pembrolizumab. The chain carries TRBV7-2 and TRBJ1-3, with a weak D call TRBD1 (6 bases). The DNA for the CDR3 is TGTGCCAGCAGATTAGGGGGTGTTGGAAACACCATATATTTT. Protein product: CASRLGGVGNTIYF. The variable domain in full, with the rest retrieved from reference TRBV7-2 and TRBJ1-3, is GAGVSQSPSNKVTEKGKDVELRCDPISGHTALYWYRQSLGQGLEFLIYFQGNSAPDKSGLPSDRFSAERTGGSVSTLTIQRTQQEDSAVYLCASRLGGVGNTIYFGEGSWLTVV.